A single sample gave rise to the 31 T cell receptor beta chains below, sequenced in a study of blood T cell repertoires in COVID-19. The table came from immunoSEQ multiplex PCR; TCRdb's copy has only in-frame clones and leaves some out. Of fewer than 150,000 clones in the sample, roughly 85% were seen once. Specimen: peripheral blood. The receptors shown here come from a woman between 55 and 75 years old with COVID-19, enrolled during active disease.

This clone has just one count. The chain carries TRBV18 and TRBJ2-5, with D possibly matching TRBD2 (6 bases). This CDR3 is 15 amino acids long. Trimming pared 2 bases from V and 1 base from J, leaving 11 bases between. Germline values: CDR1 KGHSH, CDR2 LQKENI. The CDR3 region is CASSPIADTQETQYF. CDR3 DNA: TGTGCCAGCTCACCAATAGCGGACACCCAAGAGACCCAGTACTTC.

The V call is TRBV6-6, the J call TRBJ1-2; no definite D call. CDR1 MNHNY and CDR2 SVGAGI come from the germline V gene (reference sequence). The CDR3 extends over 10 amino acids. V lost 9 bases and J 6 bases, leaving 8 bases between the germline ends. CDR3 DNA sequence: TGTGCCAGTCGGGGAGATGGCTACACCTTC. Its protein product is CASRGDGYTF.

The chain joins TRBV7-3 to TRBJ2-3; 12 positions match TRBD2. V shed 5 bases and J 7 bases; nucleotides not matched to a gene: 10. This CDR3 region has 16 residues. Germline CDR1 and CDR2: SGHTA and FQGTGA. The CDR3 DNA follows: TGTGCCAGCAGCCCACAGGGACTAGCGGGTGTAAATACGCAGTATTTT. This gives the protein CASSPQGLAGVNTQYF.

The sample holds one count of this clone. This rearrangement joins TRBV5-1 to TRBJ1-2; D is unresolved. CDR1 is SGHRS and CDR2 is YFSETQ in the germline V gene. This CDR3 has 14 amino acids. The V and J ends lost 4 bases and 4 bases respectively, with 14 bases between them. CDR3 sequence (DNA): TGCGCCAGCAGCCGCCAGGATGGATCCTATGGCTACACCTTC. Its protein product is CASSRQDGSYGYTF.

This chain uses TRBV6-2 or TRBV6-3 with TRBJ1-2; D unclear. CDR1 is MNHEY and CDR2 is SVGEGT in the germline V gene. V was clipped by 0 bases and J by 8 bases, with 22 bases between them. The CDR3 is 17 residues long. The CDR3: CASSYSPTLRETKGYTF. The CDR3 nucleotides read TGTGCCAGCAGTTACTCGCCCACTCTTCGGGAGACGAAGGGCTACACCTTC.

The chain has TRBV2 and TRBJ1-1; 9 nucleotides line up with TRBD1. Germline V lookup: CDR1 SNHLY, CDR2 FYNNEI. The CDR3 has 14 amino acids. Unmatched junction bases numbered 11, after V lost 11 bases and J lost 4 bases. The CDR3 DNA sequence: TGTGCCGGGGGGGAGGGACAGGGAAGCACTGAAGCTTTCTTT. As protein: CAGGEGQGSTEAFF.

The chain couples TRBV12-5 to TRBJ1-2; TRBD1 might be the D (5 bases). Trimming took 7 bases from V and 6 from J, leaving 15 bases between them. The CDR3 covers 13 residues. Per germline, CDR1 LGHNT and CDR2 FRNRAP. The CDR3 DNA is TGTGCTAGTGCCCCCTCGGCAGGGCATGGCTACACCTTC. Its translation: CASAPSAGHGYTF.

The chain is built from TRBV18 and TRBJ2-1; D possibly corresponds to TRBD2 (6 bases). The V end lost 4 bases, the J end lost 8 bases, and 12 bases lay between the germline ends. The length of the CDR3 is 13 residues. From germline, CDR1 is KGHSH and CDR2 LQKENI. CDR3 sequence: CASSRSGGDEQFF. CDR3 DNA sequence: TGTGCCAGCTCACGTAGTGGCGGGGATGAGCAGTTCTTC.

The V gene is TRBV25-1, the J gene TRBJ2-2; maybe TRBD2 (7 bases). Germline V CDR1 and CDR2: MGHDK, SYGVNS. The CDR3 consists of 14 residues. The V end was cut by 4 bases, the J end by 4 bases, with 10 bases between. The CDR3 nucleotides are TGTGCCAGCAGTGCACGGGGGGCCACCGGGGAGCTGTTTTTT. Encoded protein: CASSARGATGELFF.

The chain couples TRBV28 to TRBJ1-2, with a possible D match to TRBD1 (5 bases). V was clipped by 3 bases and J by 5 bases, with 7 bases between them. Germline-derived CDR1 and CDR2 are MDHEN and SYDVKM. The CDR3 spans 12 residues. The CDR3 loop reads CASSFRQYGYTF. In nucleotides, the CDR3 is TGTGCCAGCAGTTTTCGACAGTATGGCTACACCTTC.

V is TRBV5-1 and J is TRBJ1-1; maybe TRBD1 (5 bases). V was shortened by 0 bases and J by 7 bases, with 10 bases between the two germline ends. The CDR3 is made up of 13 amino acids. CDR1 and CDR2 (germline): SGHRS, YFSETQ. As DNA, the CDR3 is TGCGCCAGCAGCTTGGATTGGGGCGGTGAAGCTTTCTTT. It is translated as CASSLDWGGEAFF.

The chain has TRBV5-6 and TRBJ2-5; 8 bases line up with TRBD2. Per germline, CDR1 SGHDT and CDR2 YYEEEE. This CDR3 is built from 13 residues. The junction had 4 bases not matched to a gene; V was cut back by 6 bases and J by 3 bases. The CDR3 here is CASNSRGEETQYF. CDR3 coding DNA: TGTGCCAGCAATTCGCGGGGGGAAGAGACCCAGTACTTC.

The rearrangement joins TRBV6-5 to TRBJ1-2, with TRBD1 identical over 9 bases. Trimming cost V 6 bases and J 4 bases; bases outside gene matches: 6. Germline V gene sequence: CDR1 MNHEY, CDR2 SVGAGI. This CDR3 spans 14 amino acids. In nucleotides, the CDR3 is TGTGCCAGCAGAATAGGACAGGGGCCCTATGGCTACACCTTC. As protein: CASRIGQGPYGYTF.

This clone was counted many times. The V gene is TRBV25-1, the J gene TRBJ1-2, with no clear D. From germline, CDR1 is MGHDK and CDR2 SYGVNS. This CDR3 contains 13 residues. V was trimmed by 4 bases and J by 7 bases, leaving 13 bases between them. The CDR3 DNA sequence: TGTGCCAGCAGTGGAGGGCCAGGTTTTGGCTACACCTTC. Protein: CASSGGPGFGYTF.

V and J are TRBV6-6 and TRBJ1-2, with 7 bases that match TRBD1. The J segment lost 1 base and the V segment lost 2 bases, leaving 7 bases of the junction unmatched. Germline CDR1 and CDR2: MNHNY and SVGAGI (reference sequence). The CDR3 runs to 16 residues. CDR3 nucleotides: TGTGCCAGCAGTTACCCCTCGGGACAGCGTAACTATGGCTACACCTTC. Translated, it gives CASSYPSGQRNYGYTF.

The chain combines TRBV18 with TRBJ1-4; D is possibly TRBD1 (6 bases). The CDR3 contains 14 residues. V was trimmed by 3 bases and J by 7 bases, leaving 12 bases between them. The germline V gene encodes CDR1 KGHSH and CDR2 LQKENI. The CDR3 DNA reads TGTGCCAGCTCACCTTTACAGGGTGGTGAAAAACTGTTTTTT. Translated: CASSPLQGGEKLFF. Combining the CDR3 with reference TRBV18 and TRBJ1-4 gives the whole variable domain NAGVMQNPRHLVRRRGQEARLRCSPMKGHSHVYWYRQLPEEGLKFMVYLQKENIIDESGMPKERFSAEFPKEGPSILRIQQVVRGDSAAYFCASSPLQGGEKLFFGSGTQLSVL.

This clone was seen at least ten times. The chain is built from TRBV27 and TRBJ1-5, with 10 nucleotides matching TRBD1. The V gene end was trimmed by 5 bases and the J gene end by 2 bases; junction bases not matched to a gene: 3. The germline gives CDR1 MNHEY, CDR2 SMNVEV (reference sequence). This CDR3 comprises 15 residues. In nucleotides, the CDR3 is TGTGCCAGCAGTCCAGGGACAGGGGGCAATCAGCCCCAGCATTTT. It is translated as CASSPGTGGNQPQHF.

The chain couples TRBV15 to TRBJ2-7, with D possibly being TRBD1 (5 bases). There are 16 residues in the CDR3. Looked up from germline, CDR1 is LNHNV and CDR2 is YYDKDF (reference sequence). Trimming shortened V by 0 bases and J by 3 bases, and 15 bases separated the two germline ends. The CDR3 bases are TGTGCCACCAGCAGAGATCGGCTTGGGGCCAGCTACGAGCAGTACTTC. Protein product: CATSRDRLGASYEQYF.

This clone was seen a handful of times. This chain connects TRBV2 to TRBJ1-5; 12 bases fit TRBD1. This CDR3 is 14 amino acids long. In germline, CDR1 is SNHLY, CDR2 FYNNEI. Trimming cost V 6 bases and J 6 bases; bases outside gene matches: 3. The CDR3 spells CASSGTGGFQPQHF. DNA for the CDR3: TGTGCCAGCAGCGGGACAGGGGGCTTTCAGCCCCAGCATTTT.

This sequence joins TRBV3-1 (or the pseudogene TRBV3-2) and TRBJ1-1, with D maybe TRBD1 (6 bases). With 6 bases removed from V and 4 bases from J, the gap between germline ends came to 12 bases. The CDR3 consists of 13 residues. The germline gives CDR1 LGHDT, CDR2 YNNKEL (reference sequence). This chain's CDR3 is CASSHTGSTEAFF. The DNA of the CDR3 is TGTGCCAGCAGTCATACAGGGAGCACTGAAGCTTTCTTT.

This clone showed up just a few times. The CDR3 spells CASSQGENYGYTF. In nucleotides, the CDR3 is TGTGCCAGCAGTCAGGGGGAAAACTATGGCTACACCTTC. The chain has TRBV12-3 or TRBV12-4 and TRBJ1-2, with 7 bases matching TRBD1. The CDR3 is 13 amino acids. V was clipped by 5 bases and J by 2 bases; unmatched bases: 2.

V is TRBV9 and J is TRBJ2-7; 8 bases are shared with TRBD1. V lost 4 bases, J lost 6 bases, and 12 bases stayed unmatched. Germline V gene lookup returns CDR1 SGDLS and CDR2 YYNGEE. The CDR3 runs 15 residues. The CDR3 DNA is TGTGCCAGCAGCCCATCCGGACAGGGCCTCTCCGAGCAGTACTTC. Translation gives CASSPSGQGLSEQYF.

The V call is TRBV18, the J call TRBJ1-3; possibly TRBD1 for D (6 bases). Trimming took 3 bases from V and 0 from J, leaving 9 bases between them. This CDR3 comprises 15 residues. Germline-derived CDR1 and CDR2 are KGHSH and LQKENI. CDR3 DNA sequence: TGTGCCAGCTCACCTGGGACACTCTCTGGAAACACCATATATTTT. This sequence encodes CASSPGTLSGNTIYF.

This chain uses TRBV9 with TRBJ2-2; no definite D call. CDR3 size: 15 residues. V was clipped by 4 bases and J by 5 bases, with 15 bases between them. Germline V CDR1 and CDR2: SGDLS, YYNGEE. The CDR3 loop is CASSPRVLKTGELFF. The DNA for the CDR3 is TGTGCCAGCAGCCCCCGAGTCCTGAAGACCGGGGAGCTGTTTTTT. Based on the CDR3 plus reference TRBV9 and TRBJ2-2, the full variable domain is DSGVTQTPKHLITATGQRVTLRCSPRSGDLSVYWYQQSLDQGLQFLIQYYNGEERAKGNILERFSAQQFPDLHSELNLSSLELGDSALYFCASSPRVLKTGELFFGEGSRLTVL.

V usage is TRBV2 and J usage is TRBJ1-2; 8 bases align to TRBD1. J gave up 0 bases and V 7 bases, and 7 bases lay outside the gene matches. Germline CDR1 is SNHLY and CDR2 is FYNNEI. CDR3 length: 15 amino acids. CDR3 loop: CASKRDRNTNYGYTF. The CDR3 nucleotides are TGTGCCAGCAAAAGGGACAGGAATACTAACTATGGCTACACCTTC.

V and J are TRBV6-5 and TRBJ2-5, with D maybe TRBD1 (5 bases). The CDR3 extends over 13 amino acids. Germline CDR1 MNHEY, CDR2 SVGAGI. V lost 8 bases and J lost 5, with 15 bases in between. CDR3 amino acids: CASHRPPGETQYF. DNA of the CDR3: TGTGCCAGCCATCGCCCCCCAGGGGAGACCCAGTACTTC.

This chain joins TRBV18 and TRBJ1-5; TRBD1 aligns across 9 bases. CDR1 and CDR2 (germline): KGHSH, LQKENI. V dropped 5 bases and J dropped 7; count of bases not matched to a gene: 12. CDR3 length: 16 residues. The CDR3 sequence is CASSFAGTGSFQPQHF. CDR3 nucleotides: TGTGCCAGCTCATTCGCCGGGACAGGGAGTTTCCAGCCCCAGCATTTT.

This clone has just one count. The J gene is TRBJ1-2, the V gene TRBV25-1, with TRBD1 matching over 8 bases. This CDR3 comprises 15 residues. The germline gives CDR1 MGHDK, CDR2 SYGVNS. The V and J ends lost 3 bases and 6 bases, in that order; junction bases with no gene match: 9. The CDR3 region is CASSETGDPDDGYTF. CDR3 DNA: TGTGCCAGCAGTGAGACAGGGGACCCGGACGATGGCTACACCTTC.

The V gene is TRBV19, the J gene TRBJ1-5; D gene uncertain. Germline V lookup: CDR1 LNHDA, CDR2 SQIVND (reference sequence). This CDR3 is built from 14 residues. The V end lost 9 bases, the J end lost 4 bases, and 16 bases lay between the germline ends. The CDR3 sequence: CASTIRELNQPQHF. DNA for the CDR3: TGTGCCAGCACTATTAGGGAGCTAAATCAGCCCCAGCATTTT.

J is TRBJ1-1 and V is TRBV20-1; a possible D gene is TRBD1 (5 bases). The CDR3 has 11 residues. V lost 6 bases and J 10 bases, leaving 15 bases between the germline ends. Germline loops: CDR1 DFQATT, CDR2 SNEGSKA (reference sequence). The CDR3 bases are TGCAGTGCCAGGAAGGGGTCGGTAGCTTTCTTT. Amino acids: CSARKGSVAFF.

The chain is built from TRBV10-3 and TRBJ2-1, with no clear D. Germline loops: CDR1 ENHRY, CDR2 SYGVKD. Deletions cut 4 bases from V and 7 bases from J, with 5 bases between. The CDR3 is 11 residues long. CDR3 sequence: CAISGLNEQFF. The CDR3 DNA reads as TGTGCCATCAGTGGTCTAAATGAGCAGTTCTTC.